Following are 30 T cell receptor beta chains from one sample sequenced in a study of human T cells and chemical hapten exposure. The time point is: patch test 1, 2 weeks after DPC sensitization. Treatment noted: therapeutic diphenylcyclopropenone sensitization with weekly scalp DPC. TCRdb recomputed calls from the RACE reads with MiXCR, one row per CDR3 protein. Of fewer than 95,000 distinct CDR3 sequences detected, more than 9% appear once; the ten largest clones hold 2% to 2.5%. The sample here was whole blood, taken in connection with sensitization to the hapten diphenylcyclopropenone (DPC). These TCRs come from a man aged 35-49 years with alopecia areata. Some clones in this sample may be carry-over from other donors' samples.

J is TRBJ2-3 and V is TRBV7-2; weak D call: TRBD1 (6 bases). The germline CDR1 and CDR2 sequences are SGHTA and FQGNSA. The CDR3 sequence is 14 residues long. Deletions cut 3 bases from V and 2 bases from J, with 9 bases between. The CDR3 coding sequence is TGTGCCAGCAGCTTTTGGGGGCTCACAGATACGCAGTATTTT. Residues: CASSFWGLTDTQYF.

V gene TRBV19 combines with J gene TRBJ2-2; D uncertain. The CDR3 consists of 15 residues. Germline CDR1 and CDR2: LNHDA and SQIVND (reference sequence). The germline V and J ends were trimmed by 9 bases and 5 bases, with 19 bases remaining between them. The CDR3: CASNSPRETTGELFF. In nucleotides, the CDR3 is TGTGCCAGCAACTCCCCGAGAGAAACTACCGGGGAGCTGTTTTTT.

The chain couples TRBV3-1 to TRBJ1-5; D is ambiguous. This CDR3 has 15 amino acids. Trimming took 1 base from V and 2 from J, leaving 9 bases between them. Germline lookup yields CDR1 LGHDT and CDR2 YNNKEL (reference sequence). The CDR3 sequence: CASSQGSGGNQPQHF. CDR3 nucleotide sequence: TGTGCCAGCAGCCAAGGTTCAGGTGGCAATCAGCCCCAGCATTTT. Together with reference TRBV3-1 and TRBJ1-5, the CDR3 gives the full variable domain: DTAVSQTPKYLVTQMGNDKSIKCEQNLGHDTMYWYKQDSKKFLKIMFSYNNKELIINETVPNRFSPKSPDKAHLNLHINSLELGDSAVYFCASSQGSGGNQPQHFGDGTRLSIL.

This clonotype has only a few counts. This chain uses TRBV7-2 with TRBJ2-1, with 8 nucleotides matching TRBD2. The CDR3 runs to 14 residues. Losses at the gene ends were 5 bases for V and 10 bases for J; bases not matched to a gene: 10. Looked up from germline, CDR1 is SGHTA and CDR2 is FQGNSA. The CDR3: CASSRGLVPREQFF. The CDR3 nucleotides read TGTGCCAGCAGCCGGGGACTAGTCCCCCGCGAGCAGTTCTTC.

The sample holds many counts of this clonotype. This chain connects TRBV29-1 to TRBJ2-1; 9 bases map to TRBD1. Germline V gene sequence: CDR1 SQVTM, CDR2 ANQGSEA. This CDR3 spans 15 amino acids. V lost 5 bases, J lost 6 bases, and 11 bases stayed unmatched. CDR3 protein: CSVTNRGLVRNEQFF. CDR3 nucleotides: TGCAGCGTTACAAACAGGGGGCTTGTTCGCAATGAGCAGTTCTTC.

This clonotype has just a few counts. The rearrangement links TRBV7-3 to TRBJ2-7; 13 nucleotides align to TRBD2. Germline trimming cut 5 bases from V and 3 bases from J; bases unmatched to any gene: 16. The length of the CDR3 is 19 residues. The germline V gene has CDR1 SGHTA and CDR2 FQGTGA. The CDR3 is CASSPPGLAGVVLFYEQYV. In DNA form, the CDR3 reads TGTGCCAGCAGCCCCCCAGGACTAGCGGGAGTGGTTTTGTTCTACGAGCAGTACGTC.

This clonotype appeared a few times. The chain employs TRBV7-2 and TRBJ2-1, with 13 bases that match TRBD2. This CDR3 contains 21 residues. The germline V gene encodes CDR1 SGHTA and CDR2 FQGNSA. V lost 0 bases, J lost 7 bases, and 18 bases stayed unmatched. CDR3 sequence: CASSLAFPWTSGRVSRNEQFF. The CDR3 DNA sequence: TGTGCCAGCAGCTTAGCCTTCCCTTGGACTAGCGGGAGAGTTAGTAGGAATGAGCAGTTCTTC.

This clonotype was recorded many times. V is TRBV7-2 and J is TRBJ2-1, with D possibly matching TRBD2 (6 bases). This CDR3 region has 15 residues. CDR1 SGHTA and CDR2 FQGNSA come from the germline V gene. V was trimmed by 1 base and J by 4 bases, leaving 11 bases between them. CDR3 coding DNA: TGTGCCAGCAGCTTAGAGACGGGAGTGTACAATGAGCAGTTCTTC. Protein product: CASSLETGVYNEQFF. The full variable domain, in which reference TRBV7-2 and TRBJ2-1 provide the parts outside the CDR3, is GAGVSQSPSNKVTEKGKDVELRCDPISGHTALYWYRQSLGQGLEFLIYFQGNSAPDKSGLPSDRFSAERTGGSVSTLTIQRTQQEDSAVYLCASSLETGVYNEQFFGPGTRLTVL.

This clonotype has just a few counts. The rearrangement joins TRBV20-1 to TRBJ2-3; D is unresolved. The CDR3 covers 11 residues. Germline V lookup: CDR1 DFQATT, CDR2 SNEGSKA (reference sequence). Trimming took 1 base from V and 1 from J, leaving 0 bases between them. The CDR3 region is CSARGTDTQYF. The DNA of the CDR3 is TGCAGTGCTAGAGGCACAGATACGCAGTATTTT.

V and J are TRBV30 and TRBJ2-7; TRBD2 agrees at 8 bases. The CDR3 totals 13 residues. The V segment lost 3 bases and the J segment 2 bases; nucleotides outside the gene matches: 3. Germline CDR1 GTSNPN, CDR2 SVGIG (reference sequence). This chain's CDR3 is CAWRTGGPYEQYF. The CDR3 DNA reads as TGTGCCTGGAGAACGGGAGGGCCCTACGAGCAGTACTTC.

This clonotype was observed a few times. DNA of the CDR3: TGTGCCAGCAGTGAACGACAGGGTGGAGATACGCAGTATTTT. Translating it yields CASSERQGGDTQYF. The genes are TRBV25-1 and TRBJ2-3, with 7 bases identical to TRBD1. Germline V lookup: CDR1 MGHDK, CDR2 SYGVNS. The CDR3 runs to 14 residues. With 2 bases clipped from V and 5 bases from J, the junction kept 4 bases outside the gene matches.

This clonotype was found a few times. In DNA form, the CDR3 reads TGTGCCAGCACCGTACTAGCGGGTAGCTCCTACGAGCAGTACTTC. Its protein product is CASTVLAGSSYEQYF. The chain combines TRBV6-2 or TRBV6-3 with TRBJ2-7; 9 positions match TRBD2. With 7 bases clipped from V and 0 bases from J, the junction kept 7 bases outside the gene matches. CDR3 length equals 15 residues. The germline V gene encodes CDR1 MNHEY and CDR2 SVGEGT.

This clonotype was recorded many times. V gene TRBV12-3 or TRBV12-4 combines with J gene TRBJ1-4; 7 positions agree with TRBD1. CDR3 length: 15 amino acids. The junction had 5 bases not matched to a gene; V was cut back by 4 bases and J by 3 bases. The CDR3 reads CASSYKGTANEKLFF. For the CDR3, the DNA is TGTGCCAGCAGTTACAAGGGGACAGCTAATGAAAAACTGTTTTTT.

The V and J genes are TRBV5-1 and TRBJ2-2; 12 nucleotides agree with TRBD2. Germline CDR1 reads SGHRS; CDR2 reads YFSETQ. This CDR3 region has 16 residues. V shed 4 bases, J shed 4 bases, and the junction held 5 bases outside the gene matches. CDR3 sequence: CASSAQLAGGTGELFF. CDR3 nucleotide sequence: TGCGCCAGCAGCGCGCAACTAGCGGGAGGCACCGGGGAGCTGTTTTTT.

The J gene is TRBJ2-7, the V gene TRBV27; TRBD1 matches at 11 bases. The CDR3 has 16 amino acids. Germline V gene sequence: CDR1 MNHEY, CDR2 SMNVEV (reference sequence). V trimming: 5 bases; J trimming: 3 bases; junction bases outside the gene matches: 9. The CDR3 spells CASSKGRTGGRYEQYF. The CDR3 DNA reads TGTGCCAGCAGTAAAGGAAGGACAGGGGGCCGCTACGAGCAGTACTTC.

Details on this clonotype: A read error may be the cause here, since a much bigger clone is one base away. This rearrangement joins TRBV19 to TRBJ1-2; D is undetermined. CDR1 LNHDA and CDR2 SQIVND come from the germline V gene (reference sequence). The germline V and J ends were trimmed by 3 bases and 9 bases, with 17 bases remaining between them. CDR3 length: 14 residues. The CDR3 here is CASSMTHNLGCYTF. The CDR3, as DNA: TGTGCCAGTAGTATGACCCACAATCTTGGGTGCTACACCTTC.

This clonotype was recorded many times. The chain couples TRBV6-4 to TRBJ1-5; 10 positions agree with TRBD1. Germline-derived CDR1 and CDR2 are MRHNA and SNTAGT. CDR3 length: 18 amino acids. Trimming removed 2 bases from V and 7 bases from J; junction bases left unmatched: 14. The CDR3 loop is CASSDQGTGVRLGQPQHF. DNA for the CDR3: TGTGCCAGCAGTGACCAGGGGACAGGGGTAAGGTTAGGACAGCCCCAGCATTTT.

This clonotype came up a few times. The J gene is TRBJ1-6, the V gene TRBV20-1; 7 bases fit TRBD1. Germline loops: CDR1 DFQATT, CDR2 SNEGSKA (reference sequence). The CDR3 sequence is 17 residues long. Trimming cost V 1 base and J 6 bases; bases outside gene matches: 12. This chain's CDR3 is CSARVGRQGEFNSPLHF. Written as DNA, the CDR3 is TGCAGTGCTAGAGTGGGGAGACAGGGCGAATTTAATTCACCCCTCCACTTT.

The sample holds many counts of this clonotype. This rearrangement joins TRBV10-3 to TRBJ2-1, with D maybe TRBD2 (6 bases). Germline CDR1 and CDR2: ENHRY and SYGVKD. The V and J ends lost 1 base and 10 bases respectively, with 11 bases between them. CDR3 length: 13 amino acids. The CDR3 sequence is CAISELPSAEQFF. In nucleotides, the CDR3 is TGTGCCATCAGTGAGTTGCCTAGCGCCGAGCAGTTCTTC.

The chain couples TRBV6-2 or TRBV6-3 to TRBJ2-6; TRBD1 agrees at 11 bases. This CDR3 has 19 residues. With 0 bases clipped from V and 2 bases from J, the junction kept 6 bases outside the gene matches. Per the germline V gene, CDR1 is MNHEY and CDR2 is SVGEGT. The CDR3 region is CASSYSRTGGLPGANVLTF. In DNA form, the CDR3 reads TGTGCCAGCAGTTACTCTAGGACAGGGGGCCTGCCTGGGGCCAACGTCCTGACTTTC.

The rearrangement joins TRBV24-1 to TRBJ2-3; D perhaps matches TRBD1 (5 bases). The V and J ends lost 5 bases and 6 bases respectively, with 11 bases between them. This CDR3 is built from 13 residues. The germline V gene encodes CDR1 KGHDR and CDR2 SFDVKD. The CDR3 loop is CATSGTIDDTQYF. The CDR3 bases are TGTGCCACCAGTGGGACAATAGACGATACGCAGTATTTT.

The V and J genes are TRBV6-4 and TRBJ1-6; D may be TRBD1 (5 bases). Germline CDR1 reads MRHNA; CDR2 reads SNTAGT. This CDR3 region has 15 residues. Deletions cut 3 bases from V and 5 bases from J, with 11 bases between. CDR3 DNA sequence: TGTGCCAGCAGTGAAGGGACGGGTAATAATTCACCCCTCCACTTT. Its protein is CASSEGTGNNSPLHF.

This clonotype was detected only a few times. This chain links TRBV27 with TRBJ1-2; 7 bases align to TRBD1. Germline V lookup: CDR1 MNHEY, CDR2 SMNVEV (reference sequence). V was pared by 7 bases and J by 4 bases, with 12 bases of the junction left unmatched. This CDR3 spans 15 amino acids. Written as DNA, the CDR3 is TGTGCCAGCACCTCAAGGACAGGTCCCGTCTATGGCTACACCTTC. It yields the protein CASTSRTGPVYGYTF.

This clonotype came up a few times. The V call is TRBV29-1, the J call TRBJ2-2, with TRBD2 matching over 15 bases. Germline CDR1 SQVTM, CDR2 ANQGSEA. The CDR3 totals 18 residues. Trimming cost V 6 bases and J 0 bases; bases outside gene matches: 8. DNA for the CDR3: TGCAGCGTGGGGGGGACTAGCGGGAGGCCGTCGAACACCGGGGAGCTGTTTTTT. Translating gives CSVGGTSGRPSNTGELFF.

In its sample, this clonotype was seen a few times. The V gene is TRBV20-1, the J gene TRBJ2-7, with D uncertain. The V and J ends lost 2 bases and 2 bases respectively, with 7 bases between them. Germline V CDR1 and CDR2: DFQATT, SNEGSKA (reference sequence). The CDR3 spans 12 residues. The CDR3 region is CSARNRAYEQYF. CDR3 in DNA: TGCAGTGCTAGAAATCGAGCCTACGAGCAGTACTTC.

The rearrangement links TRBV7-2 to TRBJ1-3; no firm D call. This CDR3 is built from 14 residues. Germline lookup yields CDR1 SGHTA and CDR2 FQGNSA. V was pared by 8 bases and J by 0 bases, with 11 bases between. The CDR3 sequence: CASRPVVSGNTIYF. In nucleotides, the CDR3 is TGTGCCAGCCGCCCCGTGGTCTCTGGAAACACCATATATTTT.

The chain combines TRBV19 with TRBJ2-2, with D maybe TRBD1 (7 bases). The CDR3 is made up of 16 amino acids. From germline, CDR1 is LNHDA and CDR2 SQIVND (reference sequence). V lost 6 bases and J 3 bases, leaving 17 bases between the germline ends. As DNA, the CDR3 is TGTGCCAGTAGCCACTACGGAGGGGGCGACACCGGGGAGCTGTTTTTT. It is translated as CASSHYGGGDTGELFF. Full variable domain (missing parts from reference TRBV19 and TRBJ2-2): DGGITQSPKYLFRKEGQNVTLSCEQNLNHDAMYWYRQDPGQGLRLIYYSQIVNDFQKGDIAEGYSVSREKKESFPLTVTSAQKNPTAFYLCASSHYGGGDTGELFFGEGSRLTVL.

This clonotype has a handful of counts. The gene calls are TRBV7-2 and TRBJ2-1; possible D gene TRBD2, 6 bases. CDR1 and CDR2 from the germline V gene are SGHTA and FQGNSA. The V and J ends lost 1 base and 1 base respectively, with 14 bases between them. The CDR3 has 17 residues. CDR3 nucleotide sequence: TGTGCCAGCAGCTTAGTCGGGATCGGGAGTTCCTACAATGAGCAGTTCTTC. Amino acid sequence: CASSLVGIGSSYNEQFF. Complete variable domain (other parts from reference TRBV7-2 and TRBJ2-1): GAGVSQSPSNKVTEKGKDVELRCDPISGHTALYWYRQSLGQGLEFLIYFQGNSAPDKSGLPSDRFSAERTGGSVSTLTIQRTQQEDSAVYLCASSLVGIGSSYNEQFFGPGTRLTVL.

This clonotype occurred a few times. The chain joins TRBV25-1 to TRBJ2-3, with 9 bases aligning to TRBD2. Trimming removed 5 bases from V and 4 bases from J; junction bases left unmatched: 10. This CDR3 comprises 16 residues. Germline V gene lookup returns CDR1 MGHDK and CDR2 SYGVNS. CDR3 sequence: CASSLGLAIGPDTQYF. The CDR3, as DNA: TGTGCCAGCAGTTTGGGACTAGCTATCGGCCCAGATACGCAGTATTTT. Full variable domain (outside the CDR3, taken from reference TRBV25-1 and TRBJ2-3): EADIYQTPRYLVIGTGKKITLECSQTMGHDKMYWYQQDPGMELHLIHYSYGVNSTEKGDLSSESTVSRIRTEHFPLTLESARPSHTSQYLCASSLGLAIGPDTQYFGPGTRLTVL.

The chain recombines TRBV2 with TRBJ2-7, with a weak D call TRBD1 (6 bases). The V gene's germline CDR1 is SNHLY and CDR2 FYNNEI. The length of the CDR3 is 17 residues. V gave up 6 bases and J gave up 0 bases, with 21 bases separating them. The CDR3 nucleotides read TGTGCCAGCAGGACCCGACCGGACAGCCTGAGCTCCTACGAGCAGTACGTC. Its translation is CASRTRPDSLSSYEQYV.